A single TCR beta chain is shown here with its context. This sample is part of a study of blood T cell repertoires in COVID-19. With V trimmed by 8 bases and J by 12 bases, 10 bases remained unmatched. Germline CDR1 reads WSHSY; CDR2 reads SAAADI. The CDR3 is made up of 12 amino acids. Only in-frame clones appear in the TCRdb table, and some are missing; sequencing was by immunoSEQ multiplex PCR. Among 45,000 to 50,000 clones listed, 83% were seen once. This rearrangement joins TRBV10-2 to TRBJ2-1; TRBD2 matches 7 bases. The sample comprised peripheral blood. The sequence derives from an older man in a cohort sampled during active COVID-19. This chain's CDR3 is CASAGVGLVQFF. In DNA, the CDR3 is TGCGCCAGCGCGGGAGTTGGTTTGGTGCAGTTCTTC.